This is a list of T cell receptor beta chains from one sample in a study of blood T cell repertoires in COVID-19. Here immunoSEQ multiplex PCR was the method, and the copy in TCRdb shows in-frame clones only, minus some. In the table there are around 270,000 clones, around 84% of which are singletons. Input material: peripheral blood. The receptors stem from a woman aged 60-75 years with COVID-19, enrolled during active disease. CDR3s include the opening cysteine and the closing phenylalanine or tryptophan. The D gene is left open where the match is weak. A row's size may be missing; if present it is once, few, many or a size class.

V: TRBV7-6
J: TRBJ2-6
size: -
D: TRBD2
DNA: TGTGCCAGCAGCCTCCCGGGAGGCCTCTCTGGGGCCAACGTCCTGACTTTC
CDR3: CASSLPGGLSGANVLTF

V: TRBV11-2
J: TRBJ1-1
size: -
D: TRBD1
DNA: TGTGCCAGCAGCTCCGGGACAGGGATATCACGAGAAGCTTTCTTT
CDR3: CASSSGTGISREAFF

V: TRBV15
J: TRBJ2-1
size: -
D: -
DNA: TGTGCCACCAGCAGAGATAGGGCAGGAGGATTCTACAATGAGCAGTTCTTC
CDR3: CATSRDRAGGFYNEQFF

V: TRBV28
J: TRBJ1-1
size: -
D: -
DNA: TGTGCCAGCAGTCTGCCGGTCTCCACTGAAGCTTTCTTT
CDR3: CASSLPVSTEAFF

V: TRBV19
J: TRBJ1-5
size: -
D: TRBD1
DNA: TGTGCCAGTAGTTCAGCCGGGACAGATAATCAGCCCCAGCATTTT
CDR3: CASSSAGTDNQPQHF

V: TRBV6-2/TRBV6-3
J: TRBJ1-6
size: -
D: -
DNA: TGTGCCAGCAGCCCAAACTATTCACCCCTCCACTTT
CDR3: CASSPNYSPLHF

V: TRBV10-1
J: TRBJ2-1
size: -
D: TRBD2
DNA: TGCGCCAGCAGTGATACAGCGGGTCCCCCGGGAGGGCAGTTCTTC
CDR3: CASSDTAGPPGGQFF

V: TRBV5-1
J: TRBJ2-1
size: -
D: -
DNA: TGCGCCAGCAGCTTGGTCAGGGTCTCCTACAATGAGCAGTTCTTC
CDR3: CASSLVRVSYNEQFF

V: TRBV13
J: TRBJ1-5
size: -
D: -
DNA: TGTGCCAGCAGCTTTACGAGGGGCGGGACCAGCAATCAGCCCCAGCATTTT
CDR3: CASSFTRGGTSNQPQHF

V: TRBV5-5
J: TRBJ2-1
size: once
D: -
DNA: TGTGCCAGCAGCTTGTCGATAGGAGACAGGAACGGGGATGAGCAGTTCTTC
CDR3: CASSLSIGDRNGDEQFF

V: TRBV19
J: TRBJ2-4
size: once
D: TRBD2
DNA: TGTGCCAGTAGTGAACGGACTAGCGGGATGGCCAAAAACATTCAGTACTTC
CDR3: CASSERTSGMAKNIQYF

V: TRBV18
J: TRBJ2-1
size: -
D: -
DNA: TGTGCCAGCTCACGTAGGACGGGGCGGGGTAGTTTGGATGAGCAGTTCTTC
CDR3: CASSRRTGRGSLDEQFF

V: TRBV15
J: TRBJ2-3
size: -
D: TRBD2
DNA: TGTGCCACCAGCAGAGACTTCCCGGGGACTAGCGGGTCGGGTACGCAGTATTTT
CDR3: CATSRDFPGTSGSGTQYF

V: TRBV6-5
J: TRBJ2-7
size: -
D: -
DNA: TGTGCCAGCAGTTACTCGGGCAGTCACTACGAGCAGTACTTC
CDR3: CASSYSGSHYEQYF

V: TRBV6-1
J: TRBJ1-2
size: -
D: TRBD1
DNA: TGTGCCAGCAACGACAGGGGGGTTAGCTATGGCTACACCTTC
CDR3: CASNDRGVSYGYTF

V: TRBV12-3/TRBV12-4
J: TRBJ2-1
size: once
D: TRBD1
DNA: TGTGCCACCCGACAGGGGGTCGGCAATGAGCAGTTCTTC
CDR3: CATRQGVGNEQFF

V: TRBV3-1/TRBV3-2
J: TRBJ2-7
size: -
D: -
DNA: TGTGCCAGCAGCCCCTACAGTGGGGCTGGGGAGCAGTACTTC
CDR3: CASSPYSGAGEQYF

V: TRBV3-1/TRBV3-2
J: TRBJ2-7
size: -
D: -
DNA: TGTGCCAGCAGCCACGTTACCTACGAGCAGTACTTC
CDR3: CASSHVTYEQYF

V: TRBV7-2
J: TRBJ2-5
size: -
D: -
DNA: TGTGCCAGCAGCACCGGTCGGGAGACCCAGTACTTC
CDR3: CASSTGRETQYF

V: TRBV28
J: TRBJ1-2
size: -
D: -
DNA: TGTGCCAGCAGTTCAACAGGAATGAGCTATGGCTACACCTTC
CDR3: CASSSTGMSYGYTF

V: TRBV28
J: TRBJ2-3
size: -
D: -
DNA: TGTGCCAGCACCAGATCGGGCGGGATCACAGATACGCAGTATTTT
CDR3: CASTRSGGITDTQYF

V: TRBV19
J: TRBJ1-4
size: -
D: -
DNA: TGTGCCAGTAGTAGGAACAGGGTCGTAAACGAAAAACTGTTTTTT
CDR3: CASSRNRVVNEKLFF

V: TRBV7-2
J: TRBJ1-2
size: -
D: -
DNA: TGTGCCAGCAGCATATCCCGGGGGACCTATGGCTACACCTTC
CDR3: CASSISRGTYGYTF

V: TRBV5-1
J: TRBJ2-2
size: -
D: -
DNA: -
CDR3: CASSPGTSGTPGSCFF

V: TRBV24-1
J: TRBJ1-4
size: once
D: TRBD1
DNA: TGTGCCACCAGTGAGAGTGGACAGGGCCTTAATGAAAAACTGTTTTTT
CDR3: CATSESGQGLNEKLFF

V: TRBV29-1
J: TRBJ2-1
size: -
D: -
DNA: TGCAGCGTCTCCGGACAGCTATACAATGAGCAGTTCTTC
CDR3: CSVSGQLYNEQFF

V: TRBV6-5
J: TRBJ1-3
size: few
D: -
DNA: TGTGCCAGCAGTTTACATCCAGGCTTCTCTGGAAACACCATATATTTT
CDR3: CASSLHPGFSGNTIYF

V: TRBV9
J: TRBJ2-1
size: -
D: -
DNA: TGTGCCAGCAGCGTGGCGGCGGGATTATACAATGAGCAGTTCTTC
CDR3: CASSVAAGLYNEQFF

V: TRBV11-2
J: TRBJ2-3
size: -
D: TRBD2
DNA: TGTGCCAGCAGCCCGGGACTAGCGGGAGTAGCAGATACGCAGTATTTT
CDR3: CASSPGLAGVADTQYF

V: TRBV19
J: TRBJ2-7
size: -
D: -
DNA: TGTGCCAGTAGTATGGCAAACCACGAGCAGTACTTC
CDR3: CASSMANHEQYF

V: TRBV7-8
J: TRBJ2-5
size: -
D: TRBD1
DNA: TGTGCCAGCAGCCGAGGGACAGGGGATGGGGAGACCCAGTACTTC
CDR3: CASSRGTGDGETQYF

V: TRBV19
J: TRBJ2-5
size: -
D: -
DNA: TGTGCCAGTAGTATAGAGCCGGGGGAGACCCAGTACTTC
CDR3: CASSIEPGETQYF

V: TRBV9
J: TRBJ1-4
size: -
D: -
DNA: TGTGCCAGCAGCGTAGGGCAGGGAAATGAAAAACTGTTTTTT
CDR3: CASSVGQGNEKLFF

V: TRBV27
J: TRBJ2-4
size: -
D: TRBD1
DNA: TGTGCCAGCAGAACTCAGGGACAGGGAGGCGGCCGAAACATTCAGTACTTC
CDR3: CASRTQGQGGGRNIQYF

V: TRBV29-1
J: TRBJ2-3
size: -
D: -
DNA: TGCAGCGTATGGGGAGGAGGCACAGATACGCAGTATTTT
CDR3: CSVWGGGTDTQYF

V: TRBV7-9
J: TRBJ1-1
size: -
D: -
DNA: TGTGCCAGCAGCAAGATCAGGGAGAACACTGAAGCTTTCTTT
CDR3: CASSKIRENTEAFF

V: TRBV5-1
J: TRBJ2-5
size: -
D: TRBD2
DNA: TGCGCCAGCAGCCCGGGGATAGCGGGAGGGGAGACCCAGTACTTC
CDR3: CASSPGIAGGETQYF

V: TRBV6-5
J: TRBJ1-5
size: -
D: TRBD1
DNA: TGTGCCAGCAGGGGGACAGGAAATAGCAATCAGCCCCAGCATTTT
CDR3: CASRGTGNSNQPQHF

V: TRBV18
J: TRBJ2-5
size: once
D: -
DNA: TGTGCCAGCTCACCATATCGAGAGACCCAGTACTTC
CDR3: CASSPYRETQYF

V: TRBV19
J: TRBJ1-1
size: -
D: -
DNA: TGTGCCAGTAGTCAATACGGGGTGAGTGCTTTCTTT
CDR3: CASSQYGVSAFF

V: TRBV19
J: TRBJ1-1
size: -
D: -
DNA: TGTGCCAGTACCCCAGTCACCGGGGGGAGAGGGAACACTGAAGCTTTCTTT
CDR3: CASTPVTGGRGNTEAFF

V: TRBV28
J: TRBJ2-4
size: -
D: -
DNA: TGTGCCAGCAGTGCGAGGCCGGGAAGAAAAGTCCGGAGGGACTTC
CDR3: CASSARPGRKVRRDF

V: TRBV28
J: TRBJ2-2
size: -
D: -
DNA: TGTGCCAGTCAGGGCACCGGGGAGCTGTTTTTT
CDR3: CASQGTGELFF

V: TRBV7-2
J: TRBJ1-3
size: -
D: -
DNA: TGTGCCAGCAGTCGGGATAGGATTGGCTCTGGAAACACCATATATTTT
CDR3: CASSRDRIGSGNTIYF

V: TRBV7-8
J: TRBJ1-5
size: -
D: TRBD1
DNA: TGTGCCAGCAGCCGAGAGGGGACAGTTAGCAATCAGCCCCAGCATTTT
CDR3: CASSREGTVSNQPQHF

V: TRBV5-5
J: TRBJ1-1
size: -
D: -
DNA: TGTGCCAGCAGCTTGGCTACGAGGAACACTGAAGCTTTCTTT
CDR3: CASSLATRNTEAFF

V: TRBV30
J: TRBJ2-1
size: -
D: TRBD1
DNA: TGTGCCTGGGGACGACAGGGTCCCTACAATGAGCAGTTCTTC
CDR3: CAWGRQGPYNEQFF

V: TRBV28
J: TRBJ2-5
size: -
D: -
DNA: TGTGCCAGCAGTTTACCCGGGTTGGAGACCCAGTACTTC
CDR3: CASSLPGLETQYF

V: TRBV16
J: TRBJ2-7
size: few
D: -
DNA: TGTGCCAGCAGCCGCTACACAGGGACGCCCTACGAGCAGTACTTC
CDR3: CASSRYTGTPYEQYF

V: TRBV28
J: TRBJ2-1
size: -
D: -
DNA: TGTGCCAGCAGTTTAGTAGCTACTGAGCAGTTCTTC
CDR3: CASSLVATEQFF

V: TRBV3-1/TRBV3-2
J: TRBJ2-6
size: -
D: TRBD2
DNA: TGTGCCAGCAGCCCGCGGGGGTATGGGGCCAACGTCCTGACTTTC
CDR3: CASSPRGYGANVLTF

V: TRBV7-3
J: TRBJ2-2
size: once
D: -
DNA: TGTGCCAGCAGCTTATCGGGCACCGGGGAGCTGTTTTTT
CDR3: CASSLSGTGELFF

V: TRBV23-1
J: TRBJ1-6
size: -
D: -
DNA: TGCGCCAGCAGTCAAGTTCCAGAGGGGGGGCCCTCACGGGGCTCACCCCTCCACTTT
CDR3: CASSQVPEGGPSRGSPLHF